This TCR beta chain stems from a study of Tregs in tolerant kidney transplant recipients. Overall study findings and caveats: Few patients were studied, so findings need validation in larger groups.

Related graft donors supplied nonmyeloablative bone marrow transplants, and mixed chimerism was transient. With regard to this clone: Antigen: not known.

The repertoire was sequenced with immunoSEQ multiplex PCR; TCRdb's copy has only in-frame clones and lacks some. The table includes tens of thousands of clones, around 87% detected once. The CDR3 is 11 residues long. Germline lookup yields CDR1 MDHEN and CDR2 SYDVKM. Sequenced material: CD4+ T cells from blood (PBMCs), taken 6 months after the transplant. The chain links TRBV28 to TRBJ2-5; D ambiguous. The J call may be wrong; the DNA end is better matched by TRBJ2-7. This TCR derives from a human patient who received a combined kidney and bone marrow transplant. The graft donor may have given rise to some T cells. This CDR3 is CASSWAYEQYF. In DNA, the CDR3 is TGTGCCAGCAGTTGGGCCTACGAGCAGTACTTC.